Listed here is a single T cell receptor (beta chain). The assay was immunoSEQ multiplex PCR, and TCRdb's table has in-frame clones only and misses some. The sample lists under 130,000 clones, about 85% occurring once. The data derive from a study of blood T cell repertoires in COVID-19. Study-level background: Sites in the United States, Italy and Spain provided acute and convalescent COVID-19 samples. Nucleic acid was either cDNA or gDNA, and it came from T cells, B-cell-depleted T cells, or PBMCs.

CDR3 length: 13 amino acids. The V and J ends lost 5 bases and 2 bases respectively, with 10 bases between them. The germline gives CDR1 MDHEN, CDR2 SYDVKM. The TCR originated in a man aged 45-65 years with acute or convalescent COVID-19. The sequenced sample consisted of peripheral blood. The chain joins TRBV28 to TRBJ2-7, with no clear D. Here the CDR3 DNA reads TGTGCCAGCAGTGGTCTAGACGCCTACGAGCAGTACTTC. Its translation is CASSGLDAYEQYF.